This TCR beta chain was observed in a study of blood T cell repertoires in COVID-19. About the study: COVID-19 samples from acute and convalescent phases originated in the United States, Italy and Spain. Sample material is recorded as cDNA or gDNA derived from T cells, B-cell-depleted T cells, or PBMCs.

This clone appeared once. Seattle enrolled patients during active infection and tracked them longitudinally. V shed 0 bases, J shed 8 bases, and the junction held 12 bases outside the gene matches. Per the germline V gene, CDR1 is LGHNA and CDR2 is YNFKEQ. The CDR3 is 18 amino acids. Per the original methods: Amplification of reference gene primers provided the estimated nucleated cell counts. Clones were sequenced by immunoSEQ multiplex PCR, and TCRdb holds only the in-frame ones, with some missing. V and J calls and clone size come straight from that table; D and trimming were deduced from the DNA. The sample has around 80,000 clones; around 80% are singletons.

This clonotype originated in a man aged 50-59 years with COVID-19, enrolled during active disease. Sequenced material: peripheral blood. The V and J genes are TRBV4-2 and TRBJ2-1, with TRBD2 matching 11 bases. CDR3: CASSQDGLAGRYADEQFF. In DNA, the CDR3 is TGTGCCAGCAGCCAAGATGGACTAGCGGGCCGTTACGCAGATGAGCAGTTCTTC.